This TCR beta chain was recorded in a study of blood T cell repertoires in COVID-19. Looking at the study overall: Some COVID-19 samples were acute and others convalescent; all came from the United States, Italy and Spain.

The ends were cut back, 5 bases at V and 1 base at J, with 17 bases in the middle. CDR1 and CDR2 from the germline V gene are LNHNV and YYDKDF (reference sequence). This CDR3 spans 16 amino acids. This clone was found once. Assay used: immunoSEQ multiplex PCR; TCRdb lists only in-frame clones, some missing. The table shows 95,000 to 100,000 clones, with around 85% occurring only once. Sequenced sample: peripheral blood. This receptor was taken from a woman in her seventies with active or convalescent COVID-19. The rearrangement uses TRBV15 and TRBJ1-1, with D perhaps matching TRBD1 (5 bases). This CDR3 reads CATSHSPTAANTEAFF. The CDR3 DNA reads TGTGCCACCAGCCATTCCCCGACAGCCGCGAACACTGAAGCTTTCTTT. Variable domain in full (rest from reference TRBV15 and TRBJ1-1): DAMVIQNPRYQVTQFGKPVTLSCSQTLNHNVMYWYQQKSSQAPKLLFHYYDKDFNNEADTPDNFQSRRPNTSFCFLDIRSPGLGDTAMYLCATSHSPTAANTEAFFGQGTRLTVV.